This TCR beta chain was profiled in a study of CD8 T cells in Susac syndrome. Random hexamers were used to reverse transcribe the RNA input (roughly 0.5 to 1 ug). Across 54 Vbeta and 13 Jbeta, immunoSEQ multiplex PCR amplified TCR beta CDR3. From the immunoSEQ multiplex PCR reads, TCRdb called clonotypes with MiXCR, one entry per CDR3 protein. Seen here are hundreds of thousands of distinct CDR3 sequences, 80% to 95% observed once, and the top ten hold roughly 0.13%. Sequencing targeted TCR beta in blood CD8+ and CD4+ T cells. The multiple sclerosis control group consisted of treatment-naive patients whose relapsing-remitting disease, which was either stable or active, fulfilled revised McDonald criteria. This CDR3 is built from 13 residues. Germline-derived CDR1 and CDR2 are LNHDA and SQIVND (reference sequence). Deletions cut 10 bases from V and 0 bases from J, with 12 bases between.

The chain joins TRBV19 to TRBJ1-1, with a tentative D call TRBD1 (6 bases). Sequencing was done on a sample of CD8+ T cells from PBMCs. The clonotype was recovered from a human donor with multiple sclerosis. CDR3 protein: CATGGTLNTEAFF. Written as DNA, the CDR3 is TGTGCCACGGGGGGGACATTGAACACTGAAGCTTTCTTT.